The rows below give T cell receptor beta chains drawn from one sample of a study of human T cells and chemical hapten exposure. TCRdb reanalysed the RACE reads using MiXCR and keeps one entry per CDR3 protein. The sample shows 80,000 to 100,000 distinct CDR3 sequences, about 10% of them seen only once. The sample was whole blood, taken in connection with sensitization to the hapten diphenylcyclopropenone (DPC). All receptors come from a woman aged 45-59 years with alopecia areata. Some clones in this sample may be carry-over from other donors' samples. Both conserved end residues are part of each CDR3. D genes are given only for firm matches. Part of the rows lack a size; the others show once, few, many or a class for expanded clones.

TRBV14	.	TRBJ1-3	.	14	TGTGCCAGCAGCCAAAGCAGTCCTGGAAACACCATATATTTT	CASSQSSPGNTIYF
TRBV2	many	TRBJ1-1	TRBD1	15	TGTGCCAGTGGGACAGGGGGCGACGAACCCACTGAAGCTTTCTTT	CASGTGGDEPTEAFF
TRBV29-1	.	TRBJ2-5	.	13	TGCAGCGTTCCCCGGGACGGCCAAGAGACCCAGTACTTC	CSVPRDGQETQYF
TRBV7-9	many	TRBJ2-2	TRBD1	16	TGTGCCAGCAGCTACCTAAGACAGGGCGACACCGGGGAGCTGTTTTTT	CASSYLRQGDTGELFF
TRBV7-2	few	TRBJ2-1	TRBD2	14	TGTGCCAGCAGCTTACAAGCGGGAGGGAGGGAGCAGTTCTTC	CASSLQAGGREQFF
TRBV29-1	few	TRBJ1-4	.	11	TGCAGCGTTGCAACTAATGAAAAACTGTTTTTT	CSVATNEKLFF
TRBV19	many	TRBJ2-5	TRBD2	15	TGTGCCAGTAGTATTGGGACTAGCGGGGGTTCGACCCAGTACTTC	CASSIGTSGGSTQYF
TRBV7-3	few	TRBJ2-1	TRBD2	15	TGTGCCAGCAGCTTTAGCGGGAGCGGGAACAATGAGCAGTTCTTC	CASSFSGSGNNEQFF
TRBV29-1	many	TRBJ2-3	.	10	TGCAGCGTTGTGGAGGATACGCAGTATTTT	CSVVEDTQYF
TRBV28	few	TRBJ1-3	.	13	TGTGCCAGCACCCCTGTCGGTGGAAACACCATATATTTT	CASTPVGGNTIYF
TRBV18	many	TRBJ1-5	.	13	TGTGCCAGCTCATCAGGCGTCAATCAGCCCCAGCATTTT	CASSSGVNQPQHF
TRBV12-3/TRBV12-4	.	TRBJ2-5	.	14	TGTGCCAGCAGCCACCTAGCGTCTGGAGAGACCCAGTACTTC	CASSHLASGETQYF
TRBV10-1	many	TRBJ2-2	.	12	TGCGCCAGCAGTGAGAGGGCCGGGGAGCTGTTTTTT	CASSERAGELFF
TRBV27	few	TRBJ1-1	TRBD1	13	TGTGCCAGCAGTTTCAGGGGGCGGAATGAAGCTTTCTTT	CASSFRGRNEAFF
TRBV2	few	TRBJ2-2	.	14	TGTGCCAGCAGAGGCAGTCGAGTCACCGGGGAGCTGTTTTTT	CASRGSRVTGELFF